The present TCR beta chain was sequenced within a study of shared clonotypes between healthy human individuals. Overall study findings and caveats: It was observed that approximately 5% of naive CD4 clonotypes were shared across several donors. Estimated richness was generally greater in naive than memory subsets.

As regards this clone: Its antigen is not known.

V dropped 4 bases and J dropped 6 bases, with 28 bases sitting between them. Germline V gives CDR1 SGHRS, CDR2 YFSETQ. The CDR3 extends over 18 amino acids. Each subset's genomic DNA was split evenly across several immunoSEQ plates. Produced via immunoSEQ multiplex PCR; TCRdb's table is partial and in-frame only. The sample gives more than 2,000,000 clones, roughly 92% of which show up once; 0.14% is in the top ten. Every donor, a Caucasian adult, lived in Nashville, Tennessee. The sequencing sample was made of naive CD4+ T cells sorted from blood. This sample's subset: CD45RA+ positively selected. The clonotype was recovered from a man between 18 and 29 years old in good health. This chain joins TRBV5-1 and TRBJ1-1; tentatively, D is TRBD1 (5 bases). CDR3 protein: CASSLGPAWGEVSPEAFF. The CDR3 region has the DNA TGCGCCAGCAGCCTCGGACCGGCTTGGGGGGAAGTCTCGCCTGAAGCTTTCTTT.